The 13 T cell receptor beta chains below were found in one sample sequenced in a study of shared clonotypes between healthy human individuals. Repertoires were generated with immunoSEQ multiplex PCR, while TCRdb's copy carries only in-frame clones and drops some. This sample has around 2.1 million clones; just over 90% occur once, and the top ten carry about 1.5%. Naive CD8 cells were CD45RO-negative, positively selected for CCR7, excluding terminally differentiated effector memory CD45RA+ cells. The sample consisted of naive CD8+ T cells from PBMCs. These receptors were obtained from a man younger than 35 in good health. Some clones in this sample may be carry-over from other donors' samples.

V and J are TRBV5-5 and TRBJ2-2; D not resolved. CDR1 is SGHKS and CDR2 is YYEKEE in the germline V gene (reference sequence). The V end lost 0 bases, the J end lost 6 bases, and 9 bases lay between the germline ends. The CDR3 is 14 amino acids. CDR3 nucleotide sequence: TGTGCCAGCAGCTTGGACCGGTTGGCCGGGGAGCTGTTTTTT. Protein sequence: CASSLDRLAGELFF. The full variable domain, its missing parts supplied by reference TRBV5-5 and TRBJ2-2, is DAGVTQSPTHLIKTRGQQVTLRCSPISGHKSVSWYQQVLGQGPQFIFQYYEKEERGRGNFPDRFSARQFPNYSSELNVNALLLGDSALYLCASSLDRLAGELFFGEGSRLTVL.

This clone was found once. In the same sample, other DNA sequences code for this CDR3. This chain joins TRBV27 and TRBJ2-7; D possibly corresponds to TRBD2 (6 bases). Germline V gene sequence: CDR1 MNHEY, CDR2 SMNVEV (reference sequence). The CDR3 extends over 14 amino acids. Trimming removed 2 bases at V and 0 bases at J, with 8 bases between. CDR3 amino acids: CASSLAGPSYEQYF. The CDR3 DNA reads TGTGCCAGCAGTTTAGCGGGACCCTCCTACGAGCAGTACTTC.

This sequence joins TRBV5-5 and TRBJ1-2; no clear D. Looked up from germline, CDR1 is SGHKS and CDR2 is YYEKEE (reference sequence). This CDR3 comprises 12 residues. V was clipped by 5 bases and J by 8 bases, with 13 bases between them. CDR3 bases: TGTGCCAGCAGTAAGGGAGTCTCCGGCTACACCTTC. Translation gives CASSKGVSGYTF. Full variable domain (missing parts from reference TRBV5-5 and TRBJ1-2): DAGVTQSPTHLIKTRGQQVTLRCSPISGHKSVSWYQQVLGQGPQFIFQYYEKEERGRGNFPDRFSARQFPNYSSELNVNALLLGDSALYLCASSKGVSGYTFGSGTRLTVV.

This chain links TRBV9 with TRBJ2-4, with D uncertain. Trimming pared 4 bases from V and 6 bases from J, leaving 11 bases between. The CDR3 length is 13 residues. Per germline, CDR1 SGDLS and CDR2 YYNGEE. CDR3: CASSPPAGNIQYF. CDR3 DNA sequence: TGTGCCAGCAGCCCCCCGGCTGGAAACATTCAGTACTTC.

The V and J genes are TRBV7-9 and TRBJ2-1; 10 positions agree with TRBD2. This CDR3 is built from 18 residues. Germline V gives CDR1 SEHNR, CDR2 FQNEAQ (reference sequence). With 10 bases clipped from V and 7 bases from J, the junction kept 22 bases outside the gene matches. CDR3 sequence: CATSAYPLAGEFENEQFF. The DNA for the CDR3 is TGTGCCACCTCAGCTTACCCCCTAGCGGGAGAATTTGAGAATGAGCAGTTCTTC.

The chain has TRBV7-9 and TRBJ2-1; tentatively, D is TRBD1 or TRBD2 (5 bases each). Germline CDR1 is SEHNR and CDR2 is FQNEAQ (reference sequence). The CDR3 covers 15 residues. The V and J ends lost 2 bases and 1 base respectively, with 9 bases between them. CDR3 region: CASSLMGRSYNEQFF. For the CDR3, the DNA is TGTGCCAGCAGCTTAATGGGACGGTCCTACAATGAGCAGTTCTTC.

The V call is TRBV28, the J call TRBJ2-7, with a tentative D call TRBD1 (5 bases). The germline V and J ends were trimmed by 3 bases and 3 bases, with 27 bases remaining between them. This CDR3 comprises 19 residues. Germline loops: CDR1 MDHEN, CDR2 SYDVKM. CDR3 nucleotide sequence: TGTGCCAGCAGTTTCGAGGTGGAACAGGACCTCGGTATAAACTACGAGCAGTACTTC. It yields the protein CASSFEVEQDLGINYEQYF.

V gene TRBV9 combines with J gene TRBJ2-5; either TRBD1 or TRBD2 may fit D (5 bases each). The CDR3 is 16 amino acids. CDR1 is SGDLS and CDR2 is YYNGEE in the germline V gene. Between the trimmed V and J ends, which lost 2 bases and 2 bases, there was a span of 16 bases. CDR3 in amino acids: CASSVGRDRYQETQYF. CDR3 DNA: TGTGCCAGCAGCGTGGGCCGGGACCGCTATCAAGAGACCCAGTACTTC.

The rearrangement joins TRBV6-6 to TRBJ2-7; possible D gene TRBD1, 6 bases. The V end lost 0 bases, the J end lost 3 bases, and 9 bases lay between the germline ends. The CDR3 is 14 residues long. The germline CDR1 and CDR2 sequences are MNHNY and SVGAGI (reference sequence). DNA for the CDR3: TGTGCCAGCAGTTACTCGGACAGTAACTACGAGCAGTACTTC. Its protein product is CASSYSDSNYEQYF.

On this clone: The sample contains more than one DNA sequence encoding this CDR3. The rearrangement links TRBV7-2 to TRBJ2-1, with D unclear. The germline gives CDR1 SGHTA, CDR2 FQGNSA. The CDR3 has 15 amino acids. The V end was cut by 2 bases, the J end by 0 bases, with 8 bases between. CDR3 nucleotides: TGTGCCAGCAGCTTAACCGGCAGCTCCTACAATGAGCAGTTCTTC. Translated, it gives CASSLTGSSYNEQFF.

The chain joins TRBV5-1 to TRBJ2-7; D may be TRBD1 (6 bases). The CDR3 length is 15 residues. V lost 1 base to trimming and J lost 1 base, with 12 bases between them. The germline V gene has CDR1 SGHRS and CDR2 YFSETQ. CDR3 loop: CASSLLQGHSYEQYF. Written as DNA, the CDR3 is TGCGCCAGCAGCTTGTTACAGGGTCATTCCTACGAGCAGTACTTC.

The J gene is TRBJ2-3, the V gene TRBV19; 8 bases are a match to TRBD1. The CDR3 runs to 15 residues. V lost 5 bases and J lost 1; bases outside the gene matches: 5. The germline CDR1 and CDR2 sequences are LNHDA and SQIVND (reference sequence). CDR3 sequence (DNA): TGTGCCAGTAGTTCGGACAGGGAAGGCACAGATACGCAGTATTTT. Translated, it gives CASSSDREGTDTQYF.

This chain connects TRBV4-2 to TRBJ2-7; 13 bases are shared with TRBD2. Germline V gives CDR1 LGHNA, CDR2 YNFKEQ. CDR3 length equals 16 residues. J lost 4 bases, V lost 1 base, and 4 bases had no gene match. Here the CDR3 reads CASSQARTSGSYEQYF. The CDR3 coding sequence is TGTGCCAGCAGCCAAGCTAGGACTAGCGGGAGTTACGAGCAGTACTTC.